This T cell receptor beta chain originates from a study of Graves' ophthalmopathy and Graves' hyperthyroidism. PBMCs had their origin in fresh peripheral blood (approximately 9.7 ml). In its sample, this clonotype was seen a few times. The study amplified TCR beta CDR3 regions using RNA transcripts. An opening RT-PCR round employed HTBI primers and preceded a second-round multiplex PCR. TCRdb redid the calling of the multiplex PCR reads with MiXCR, one entry per CDR3 protein. Of about 39,000 distinct CDR3 sequences listed, 45% to 55% were seen once; the top ten hold under 30%. This CDR3 has 14 residues. Germline CDR1 DFQATT, CDR2 SNEGSKA (reference sequence). Trimming cost V 6 bases and J 8 bases; bases outside gene matches: 15.

The chain is built from TRBV20-1 and TRBJ1-2, with TRBD1 matching 7 bases. This receptor was obtained from an adult woman with stable Graves' hyperthyroidism. Sequenced input: peripheral blood. The CDR3 is CSAPNTDRTRGYTF. CDR3 nucleotides: TGCAGTGCCCCCAACACGGACAGGACCAGGGGCTACACCTTC.